This note documents a single T cell receptor beta chain sequence. These data are taken from a study of blood T cells in healthy people across ages. Germline V gene lookup returns CDR1 DFQATT and CDR2 SNEGSKA (reference sequence). The CDR3 has 14 amino acids. Deletions cut 0 bases from V and 15 bases from J, with 21 bases between. Through a sample-barcoded 5' primer and a J-beta primer mix, a second PCR was run for about 6 to 11 cycles. A single record per CDR3 protein comes from TCRdb applying MiXCR to the 5' RACE reads. The table has 1.5 million to 2 million distinct CDR3 sequences, approximately 40% seen once; the top ten hold approximately 22%.

The chain links TRBV20-1 to TRBJ2-4; no clear D. Sequenced: blood. The clonotype originates from a human donor in good health. CDR3 sequence reads: CSARDFDQRDSRYF. CDR3 coding DNA: TGCAGTGCTAGAGACTTCGACCAACGCGATAGTCGGTACTTC.